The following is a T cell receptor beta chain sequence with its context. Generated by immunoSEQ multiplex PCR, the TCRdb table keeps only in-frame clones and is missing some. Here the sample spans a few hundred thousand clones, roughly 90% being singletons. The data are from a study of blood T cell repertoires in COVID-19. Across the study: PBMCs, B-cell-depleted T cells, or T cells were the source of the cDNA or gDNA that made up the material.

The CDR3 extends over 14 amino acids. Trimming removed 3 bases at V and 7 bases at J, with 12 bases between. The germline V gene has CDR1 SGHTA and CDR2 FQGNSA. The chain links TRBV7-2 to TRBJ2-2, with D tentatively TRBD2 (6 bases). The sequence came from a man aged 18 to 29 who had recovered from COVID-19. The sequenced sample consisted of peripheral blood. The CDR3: CASSFGGSVGELFF. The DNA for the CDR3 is TGTGCCAGCAGCTTCGGGGGTTCAGTCGGGGAGCTGTTTTTT.